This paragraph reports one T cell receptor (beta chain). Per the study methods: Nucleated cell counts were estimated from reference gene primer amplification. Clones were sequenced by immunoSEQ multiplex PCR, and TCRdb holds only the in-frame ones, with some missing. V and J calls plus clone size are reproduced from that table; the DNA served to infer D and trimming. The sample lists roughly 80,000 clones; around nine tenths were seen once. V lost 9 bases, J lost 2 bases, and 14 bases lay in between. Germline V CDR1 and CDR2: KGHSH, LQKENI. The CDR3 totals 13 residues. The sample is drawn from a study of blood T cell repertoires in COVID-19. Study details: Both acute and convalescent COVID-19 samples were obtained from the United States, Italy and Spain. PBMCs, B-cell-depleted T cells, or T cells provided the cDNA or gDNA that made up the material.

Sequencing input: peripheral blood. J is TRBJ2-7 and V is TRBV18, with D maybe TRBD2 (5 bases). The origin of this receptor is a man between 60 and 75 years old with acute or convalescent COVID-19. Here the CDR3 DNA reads TGTGCCAGTTCTGTGGGGAGTACCTACGAGCAGTACTTC. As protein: CASSVGSTYEQYF.